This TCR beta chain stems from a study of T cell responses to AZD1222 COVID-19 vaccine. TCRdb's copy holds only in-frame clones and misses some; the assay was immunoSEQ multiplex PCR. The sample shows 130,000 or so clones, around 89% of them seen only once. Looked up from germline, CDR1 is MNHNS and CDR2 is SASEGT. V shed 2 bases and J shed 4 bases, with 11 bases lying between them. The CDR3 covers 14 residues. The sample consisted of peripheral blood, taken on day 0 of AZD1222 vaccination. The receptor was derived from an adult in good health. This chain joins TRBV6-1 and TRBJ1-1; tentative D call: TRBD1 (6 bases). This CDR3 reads CASSEQGRGTEAFF. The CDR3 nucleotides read TGTGCCAGCAGTGAACAGGGGCGCGGCACTGAAGCTTTCTTT.